This TCR beta chain emerged from a study of human T cells and chemical hapten exposure. At the level of the study: The study traced per-sample TCR yield variation mainly to small differences in pooled library volumes. Study-wide points: A positive correlation with patch test score was found for PT1 expanded TCR counts. Those TCRs sitting above 1 in 1000 frequency stayed the same with DPC sensitization.

This clonotype was seen repeatedly, ten times or more. Its antigen is currently unknown. CDR3 size: 17 residues. Germline CDR1 and CDR2: SGHTA and FQGTGA. The V gene lost 5 bases and the J gene lost 0 bases, with 19 bases spanning the gap. Original processing notes: TCR counts had a median of about 99,000 per sample and spanned about 23,224 to 750,000. TCRdb reprocessed the RACE reads via MiXCR and lists one record per CDR3 protein. For this entry, the V and J calls and clone size follow TCRdb and not the study's own pipeline. The table has fewer than 65,000 distinct CDR3 sequences, 8.5% to 10% seen once. Described time point: pre-sensitization, week 0. Noted treatment: therapeutic diphenylcyclopropenone sensitization with weekly scalp DPC.

The chain has TRBV7-3 and TRBJ1-1, with D perhaps TRBD1 (6 bases). Specimen: whole blood, collected in connection with sensitization to the hapten diphenylcyclopropenone (DPC). The receptor was isolated from a woman aged 35 to 49 with alopecia areata. Some clones in this sample may be carry-over from other donors' samples. The CDR3 here is CASSPLLTGRLNTEAFF. In DNA form, the CDR3 reads TGTGCCAGCAGCCCACTTCTGACAGGCAGGCTGAACACTGAAGCTTTCTTT.